The next 4 T cell receptor beta chains were all read from a single sample in a study of T cell responses to AZD1222 COVID-19 vaccine. Sequenced by immunoSEQ multiplex PCR; TCRdb stores in-frame clones only, minus some. The sample yields 55,000 to 80,000 clones, around 80% seen once. Sequenced material: peripheral blood, taken on day 0 of AZD1222 vaccination. Receptors originate from an adult in good health.

This clone was counted between two and nine times. The gene calls are TRBV6-6 and TRBJ1-2, with no clear D. This CDR3 has 14 residues. Germline lookup yields CDR1 MNHNY and CDR2 SVGAGI (reference sequence). The germline V and J ends were trimmed by 0 bases and 3 bases, with 8 bases remaining between them. CDR3 bases: TGTGCCAGCAGTTACTCGAGCTCGGACTATGGCTACACCTTC. It codes for CASSYSSSDYGYTF.

This chain uses TRBV3-1 (or the pseudogene TRBV3-2) with TRBJ2-7; 9 bases are a match to TRBD1. Trimming removed 4 bases from V and 7 bases from J; junction bases left unmatched: 8. The CDR3 is made up of 14 amino acids. The germline gives CDR1 LGHDT, CDR2 YNNKEL (reference sequence). The CDR3 here is CASSPWDRAGEQYF. The DNA of the CDR3 is TGTGCCAGCAGCCCCTGGGACAGGGCTGGGGAGCAGTACTTC.

The chain carries TRBV11-2 and TRBJ1-1; a possible D gene is TRBD1 (5 bases). Germline loops: CDR1 SGHAT, CDR2 FQNNGV. The CDR3 runs 14 residues. Trimming took off 2 bases at V and 4 bases at J, with 11 bases between the two ends. Here the CDR3 DNA reads TGTGCCAGCAGCTTACAGGGAGTCCGCACTGAAGCTTTCTTT. Its protein product is CASSLQGVRTEAFF.

The gene calls are TRBV19 and TRBJ2-3; TRBD2 matches at 9 bases. CDR1 is LNHDA and CDR2 is SQIVND in the germline V gene (reference sequence). V was pared by 0 bases and J by 2 bases, with 3 bases of the junction left unmatched. The CDR3 length is 16 residues. The CDR3 loop reads CASSIDSGGFTDTQYF. In DNA, the CDR3 is TGTGCCAGTAGTATAGATAGCGGGGGCTTCACAGATACGCAGTATTTT. The full variable domain, its missing parts supplied by reference TRBV19 and TRBJ2-3, is DGGITQSPKYLFRKEGQNVTLSCEQNLNHDAMYWYRQDPGQGLRLIYYSQIVNDFQKGDIAEGYSVSREKKESFPLTVTSAQKNPTAFYLCASSIDSGGFTDTQYFGPGTRLTVL.